This T cell receptor beta chain was sequenced during a study of PD-1 blockade in classical Hodgkin lymphoma. Study details: Intravenous nivolumab at 3 mg/kg was given to patients every 2 weeks. Notes on the study in general: Newly diagnosed patients had diversity similar to the baseline diversity of complete responders.

The length of the CDR3 is 14 residues. Germline V gene sequence: CDR1 MNHEY, CDR2 SVGAGI. V was pared by 4 bases and J by 0 bases, with 7 bases between. This clone appeared a single time. Its antigen is unknown. Clones were read by immunoSEQ multiplex PCR, and TCRdb kept only the in-frame ones, dropping some. This sample has 20,000 to 25,000 clones, with approximately 80% found just once. Each patient relapsed following autologous stem cell transplantation, and prior brentuximab vedotin exposure differed. Progressive disease, partial response or complete response was each patient's best response. The chain has TRBV6-5 and TRBJ1-5, with D unclear. This material consisted of peripheral blood mononuclear cells (PBMCs), taken before the second cycle of nivolumab. The clonotype originates from a human donor with classical Hodgkin lymphoma. The CDR3 sequence: CASSFDYSNQPQHF. DNA of the CDR3: TGTGCCAGCAGTTTCGACTATAGCAATCAGCCCCAGCATTTT.